The clone carrying this TCR beta chain was counted ten times or more. Antigen unknown. Sorting was used to obtain naive CD8 T cells (CD8+CD4-CCR7+CD45RA+). The data were taken from a study of molecular identifiers for immune sequencing clone quantification. Study outcomes and limitations: In naive cells, clones above 20 RNA copies held under 1% of molecules, whereas in effector cells they held over 97%.

Germline CDR1 reads SGHTA; CDR2 reads FQGNSA. The CDR3 runs to 15 residues. The J segment lost 4 bases and the V segment lost 1 base, leaving 6 bases of the junction unmatched. Both previously described methods and listed TCR primers were employed to make bulk TCR libraries. TCRdb re-derived calls from the PCR reads in MiXCR, one entry per CDR3 protein. The table records some 320,000 distinct CDR3 sequences, about a fifth of them present only once. V and J are TRBV7-2 and TRBJ2-5, with 7 bases aligning to TRBD1. The source of this sequence is a human donor in good health. Some libraries in this study had Jurkat cell RNA spiked in. The sequenced sample consisted of naive CD8+ T cells from blood, with Jurkat cell RNA spiked in. Indicated subset: FACS-sorted CD8+CD4-CCR7+CD45RA+ naive T cells. CDR3 residues: CASSLVQGPLETQYF. The CDR3 DNA sequence: TGTGCCAGCAGCTTAGTACAGGGGCCGCTAGAGACCCAGTACTTC.